This is a list of T cell receptor beta chains from one sample in a study of blood T cell repertoires in COVID-19. Assay used: immunoSEQ multiplex PCR; TCRdb lists only in-frame clones, some missing. The table includes 96,000 or so clones, 70% to 90% detected once. Sequencing was performed on peripheral blood. The receptors here all came from a woman older than 75 with acute or convalescent COVID-19. CDR3s include the opening cysteine and the closing phenylalanine or tryptophan. D genes are given only for firm matches. Clone size appears in some rows only: once, few, many, or a class for an expanded clone.

v_gene,abundance,j_gene,d_gene,CDR3aa,CDR3nt
TRBV5-1,-,TRBJ1-3,TRBD1,CASSITTGLGNTIYF,TGCGCCAGCAGCATTACGACAGGGCTTGGAAACACCATATATTTT
TRBV30,-,TRBJ2-1,-,CAWSEDSYNEQFF,TGTGCCTGGAGTGAGGACAGCTACAATGAGCAGTTCTTC
TRBV11-2,-,TRBJ2-3,-,CASSLRVSYTDTQYF,TGTGCCAGCAGTTTACGGGTATCGTACACAGATACGCAGTATTTT
TRBV28,-,TRBJ1-5,-,CASSLVRGQQPQHF,TGTGCCAGCAGTTTAGTAAGGGGTCAACAGCCCCAGCATTTT
TRBV25-1,-,TRBJ1-4,-,CASSLVQEANEKLFF,TGTGCCAGCAGTCTGGTACAGGAAGCTAATGAAAAACTGTTTTTT
TRBV5-1,-,TRBJ2-5,-,CASSLVAGQQETQYF,TGCGCCAGCAGCTTAGTCGCAGGGCAACAAGAGACCCAGTACTTC
TRBV7-8,-,TRBJ2-1,TRBD2,CASSGGSYNEQFF,TGTGCCTCGAGCGGGGGATCCTACAATGAGCAGTTCTTC
TRBV5-1,-,TRBJ2-1,TRBD2,CASSGGSGGPIYNEQFF,TGCGCCAGCAGCGGGGGTTCGGGAGGGCCCATATACAATGAGCAGTTCTTC
TRBV9,once,TRBJ2-3,-,CASSVRGGITDTQYF,TGTGCCAGCAGCGTGCGCGGGGGCATCACAGATACGCAGTATTTT
TRBV21-1,-,TRBJ2-5,-,CASSKVCGRAQETQYF,TGTGCCAGCAGCAAGGTCTGCGGGAGGGCCCAGGAGACCCAGTACTTC
TRBV5-1,few,TRBJ1-6,-,CASSLQGSSYNSPLHF,TGCGCCAGCAGCTTGCAGGGGAGCTCCTATAATTCACCCCTCCACTTT
TRBV29-1,-,TRBJ1-1,-,CSVERQVEAFF,TGCAGCGTTGAACGACAGGTTGAAGCTTTCTTT
TRBV24-1,-,TRBJ2-2,-,CATNLGVTGELFF,TGTGCCACCAATCTAGGGGTCACCGGGGAGCTGTTTTTT
TRBV19,-,TRBJ1-2,TRBD1,CASSAQPLDRILYGYTF,TGTGCCAGTAGTGCCCAGCCACTGGACAGGATCCTCTATGGCTACACCTTC
TRBV20-1,-,TRBJ2-7,TRBD1,CSAGDSYEQYF,TGCAGTGCTGGGGACAGCTACGAGCAGTACTTC
TRBV19,-,TRBJ1-2,TRBD1,CASRTQGQGAGYTF,TGTGCCAGTAGAACCCAGGGACAGGGGGCTGGCTACACCTTC
TRBV4-3,-,TRBJ2-7,TRBD2,CASSPNQGLAGTYEQYF,TGCGCCAGCAGCCCCAACCAAGGACTAGCGGGGACCTACGAGCAGTACTTC
TRBV6-2/TRBV6-3,-,TRBJ2-1,-,CASSYGGTLSYNEQFF,TGTGCCAGCAGTTACGGGGGGACTCTATCCTACAATGAGCAGTTCTTC
TRBV18,few,TRBJ2-1,TRBD1,CASSPWDRGGEQFF,TGTGCCAGCTCACCATGGGACAGGGGCGGTGAGCAGTTCTTC
TRBV11-2,-,TRBJ2-1,TRBD2,CASSLASGGISSYNEQFF,TGTGCCAGCAGCTTAGCTAGCGGGGGGATTAGCTCCTACAATGAGCAGTTCTTC
TRBV9,-,TRBJ2-1,TRBD2,CASSPWASGRGSSYNEQFF,TGTGCCAGCAGCCCTTGGGCTAGCGGGAGGGGATCCTCCTACAATGAGCAGTTCTTC
TRBV10-3,-,TRBJ2-1,-,CAISETGSSYNEQFF,TGTGCCATCAGTGAGACCGGTAGCTCCTACAATGAGCAGTTCTTC
TRBV13,-,TRBJ1-5,-,CASSLGGFGQPQHF,TGTGCCAGCAGCTTAGGTGGATTCGGGCAGCCCCAGCATTTT
TRBV13,-,TRBJ1-1,TRBD1,CASSLGRGRIEAFF,TGTGCCAGCAGCTTAGGGAGGGGGCGGATTGAAGCTTTCTTT
TRBV2,once,TRBJ1-2,-,CASSWDAWEGGYTF,TGTGCCAGCAGCTGGGACGCCTGGGAGGGTGGCTACACCTTC
TRBV5-1,-,TRBJ2-7,TRBD1,CASSLAGQSSYEQYF,TGCGCCAGCAGCTTGGCGGGACAGAGCTCCTACGAGCAGTACTTC
TRBV9,once,TRBJ2-3,-,CASSPWRGRSTDTQYF,TGTGCCAGCAGCCCCTGGCGGGGGCGCAGCACAGATACGCAGTATTTT
TRBV19,-,TRBJ2-1,TRBD1,CASSFGTEGLSEQFF,TGTGCCAGTAGTTTCGGGACAGAGGGCCTTAGTGAGCAGTTCTTC
TRBV18,-,TRBJ1-4,-,CASSPVPDEKLFF,TGTGCCAGCTCACCAGTTCCAGATGAAAAACTGTTTTTT
TRBV7-8,-,TRBJ2-3,TRBD2,CASSSAIAGKGTDTQYF,TGTGCCAGCAGCTCCGCCATAGCGGGGAAGGGCACAGATACGCAGTATTTT
TRBV2,-,TRBJ1-2,-,CASDRRNYGYTF,TGTGCCAGCGACAGGAGGAACTATGGCTACACCTTC
TRBV4-2,-,TRBJ1-2,-,CASSPAPGGLDYGYTF,TGTGCCAGCAGCCCGGCCCCTGGGGGCTTGGACTATGGCTACACCTTC
TRBV24-1,-,TRBJ1-5,-,CATSPRGGDQPQHF,TGTGCCACCAGCCCCCGGGGGGGGGATCAGCCCCAGCATTTT
TRBV27,-,TRBJ1-5,-,CASSLSWGIINQPQHF,TGTGCCAGCAGTTTATCCTGGGGCATCATCAATCAGCCCCAGCATTTT
TRBV7-2,-,TRBJ2-1,TRBD2,CASSSGLAGPYNEQFF,TGTGCCAGCAGCTCAGGACTAGCGGGGCCCTACAATGAGCAGTTCTTC
TRBV7-2,-,TRBJ2-7,-,CASSVSGPYEQYF,TGTGCCAGCAGCGTGTCTGGGCCCTACGAGCAGTACTTC
TRBV5-5,-,TRBJ2-2,TRBD1,CASSLIGGNTGELFF,TGTGCCAGCAGCTTGATAGGGGGCAACACCGGGGAGCTGTTTTTT
TRBV18,-,TRBJ1-5,TRBD1,CASSGTGQPQHF,TGTGCCAGCTCAGGGACAGGGCAGCCCCAGCATTTT
TRBV7-7,few,TRBJ2-1,-,CASSFPLAGWGLDEQFF,TGTGCTAGCAGCTTCCCCCTGGCGGGCTGGGGGCTGGATGAGCAGTTCTTC
TRBV3-1/TRBV3-2,-,TRBJ2-3,TRBD2,CASSQETSGRATDTQYF,TGTGCCAGCAGCCAAGAAACTAGCGGGAGGGCCACAGATACGCAGTATTTT
TRBV5-1,few,TRBJ1-1,-,CASSLGTQGEAFF,TGCGCCAGCAGCTTGGGAACGCAGGGAGAAGCTTTCTTT
TRBV13,-,TRBJ1-2,-,CASSSYDSHYGYTF,TGTGCCAGCAGCTCTTACGACAGTCACTATGGCTACACCTTC
TRBV12-3/TRBV12-4,once,TRBJ1-1,-,CASSLLLNTEAFF,TGTGCCAGCAGTTTACTTTTGAACACTGAAGCTTTCTTT
TRBV19,few,TRBJ2-3,TRBD2,CASSIMPAGVTDTQYF,TGTGCCAGTAGTATAATGCCAGCGGGAGTCACAGATACGCAGTATTTT
TRBV7-2,once,TRBJ2-7,TRBD1,CASSLYSDRAYEQYF,TGTGCCAGCAGCTTATATTCAGACAGGGCCTACGAGCAGTACTTC
TRBV5-8,once,TRBJ2-7,-,CASSLSISVYEQYF,TGTGCCAGCAGCTTGTCTATTTCCGTCTACGAGCAGTACTTC
TRBV2,-,TRBJ1-5,-,CASSPQGMANQPQHF,TGTGCCAGCAGTCCACAGGGAATGGCCAATCAGCCCCAGCATTTT
TRBV5-8,-,TRBJ1-5,TRBD1,CASLKGARGNQPQHF,TGTGCCAGCTTAAAGGGGGCTCGGGGCAATCAGCCCCAGCATTTT
TRBV4-3,-,TRBJ2-7,TRBD2,CASSHKLAGDFYEQYF,TGCGCCAGCAGCCACAAGCTAGCGGGGGATTTCTACGAGCAGTACTTC
TRBV7-9,-,TRBJ2-7,-,CASSLGTGWYF,TGTGCCAGCAGCTTAGGTACAGGGTGGTACTTC
TRBV7-2,-,TRBJ1-3,-,CASSLEGTAGSGNTIYF,TGTGCCAGCAGCTTAGAGGGCACAGCAGGGTCTGGAAACACCATATATTTT
TRBV7-8,-,TRBJ2-7,TRBD2,CATSLLRRAGADEQYF,TGTGCCACCAGCTTATTGAGGCGAGCGGGAGCCGATGAGCAGTACTTC
TRBV9,-,TRBJ2-7,TRBD1,CASSPGTAQSYEQYF,TGTGCCAGCAGCCCGGGGACAGCACAATCCTACGAGCAGTACTTC
TRBV2,few,TRBJ1-2,TRBD1,CASSVKQGGDGYTF,TGTGCCAGCAGTGTTAAACAGGGGGGGGATGGCTACACCTTC
TRBV7-9,-,TRBJ1-2,TRBD1,CASSPRQGAFYGYTF,TGTGCCAGCAGCCCACGACAGGGGGCCTTCTATGGCTACACCTTC
TRBV30,-,TRBJ2-7,-,CAWSTGGGSSYEQYF,TGTGCCTGGAGCACCGGGGGAGGTAGCTCCTACGAGCAGTACTTC
TRBV7-8,-,TRBJ2-2,-,CASSSTPGGQRPGELFF,TGTGCCAGCAGCTCAACCCCCGGCGGGCAGCGGCCCGGGGAGCTGTTTTTT
TRBV5-1,-,TRBJ2-5,TRBD2,CASSPPLTSEETQYF,TGCGCCAGCAGCCCCCCTCTGACTAGCGAAGAGACCCAGTACTTC
TRBV3-1/TRBV3-2,-,TRBJ1-1,-,CASSQQGYGTEAFF,TGTGCCAGCAGTCAACAGGGATACGGCACTGAAGCTTTCTTT
TRBV28,-,TRBJ1-5,-,CASSFRVVGQPQHF,TGTGCCAGCAGTTTCCGGGTTGTGGGTCAGCCCCAGCATTTT